This T cell receptor beta chain stems from a study of blood T cell repertoires in COVID-19. Per germline, CDR1 SGHDT and CDR2 YYEEEE. The CDR3 sequence is 15 residues long. V was clipped by 3 bases and J by 4 bases, with 14 bases between them. In the original workflow: Estimates of nucleated cell counts were drawn from the amplification of reference gene primers. The method was immunoSEQ multiplex PCR; TCRdb's version includes in-frame clones alone and lacks a portion of them. Clone size and the V and J calls come from that table; the DNA yielded D and trimming. The repertoire holds approximately 310,000 clones, with roughly nine tenths as singletons.

The sample was PBMCs or T cells enriched from blood (not recorded which). V gene TRBV5-6 combines with J gene TRBJ1-3; a possible D gene is TRBD1 (5 bases). The sequence came from a man in his 60s who had recovered from COVID-19. The CDR3 protein is CASSSYDSGGNTIYF. CDR3 in DNA: TGTGCCAGCAGCTCATACGACAGCGGGGGAAACACCATATATTTT.